What follows are 31 T cell receptor beta chains derived from one specimen sequenced in a study of identical twins. TCRdb called the 5' RACE reads again in MiXCR, with one record for every CDR3 protein. This sample carries some 500,000 distinct CDR3 sequences, about 14% of them seen once, and the ten largest clones take around 0.52%. The sample was also reused in another study, on yellow fever vaccine responses in identical twins.

Sequencing input: CD4+ T cells sorted from blood. Every receptor here comes from a young woman in good health.

The J gene is TRBJ1-1, the V gene TRBV7-9; D remains ambiguous. Germline CDR1 is SEHNR and CDR2 is FQNEAQ (reference sequence). The CDR3 contains 12 residues. V was cut by 3 bases and J by 6 bases, with 8 bases left in between. CDR3 protein: CASSLDRAEAFF. The CDR3 DNA follows: TGTGCCAGCAGCTTGGACCGGGCTGAAGCTTTCTTT.

This clonotype was seen only a few times. This chain joins TRBV20-1 and TRBJ2-5, with 11 bases lining up with TRBD2. Losses at the gene ends were 1 base for V and 8 bases for J; bases not matched to a gene: 6. This CDR3 is 14 amino acids long. Germline CDR1 reads DFQATT; CDR2 reads SNEGSKA (reference sequence). CDR3 in amino acids: CSARGLAGSDTQYF. The CDR3 nucleotides are TGCAGTGCTAGAGGACTAGCGGGGAGCGACACCCAGTACTTC.

The chain uses TRBV12-3 or TRBV12-4 and TRBJ1-3; D is possibly TRBD1 (5 bases). The CDR3 contains 15 residues. Trimming took 6 bases from V and 0 from J, leaving 12 bases between them. CDR3 nucleotides: TGTGCCAGCAGCCCTCGGGGGAGCTCTGGAAACACCATATATTTT. It encodes CASSPRGSSGNTIYF.

The chain couples TRBV11-2 to TRBJ1-6, with D possibly TRBD1 on 6 matching bases. Trimming cost V 4 bases and J 0 bases, with 22 bases left between them. The CDR3 is made up of 20 amino acids. Germline CDR1 is SGHAT and CDR2 is FQNNGV. In DNA, the CDR3 is TGTGCCAGCAGCTCCTTCCCCGGCAGGGGAAAGAGCTCCTATAATTCACCCCTCCACTTT. Amino acids: CASSSFPGRGKSSYNSPLHF. Using reference TRBV11-2 and TRBJ1-6 for the parts outside the CDR3, the full variable domain is EAGVAQSPRYKIIEKRQSVAFWCNPISGHATLYWYQQILGQGPKLLIQFQNNGVVDDSQLPKDRFSAERLKGVDSTLKIQPAKLEDSAVYLCASSSFPGRGKSSYNSPLHFGNGTRLTVT.

This clonotype was seen at least ten times. V is TRBV7-2 and J is TRBJ2-1; D remains unclear. This CDR3 spans 14 amino acids. Germline V gives CDR1 SGHTA, CDR2 FQGNSA. V was cut by 8 bases and J by 7 bases, with 18 bases left in between. CDR3 sequence: CASFMDPGWNEQFF. CDR3 coding DNA: TGTGCCAGCTTCATGGACCCAGGTTGGAATGAGCAGTTCTTC. Using reference TRBV7-2 and TRBJ2-1 for the parts outside the CDR3, the full variable domain is GAGVSQSPSNKVTEKGKDVELRCDPISGHTALYWYRQSLGQGLEFLIYFQGNSAPDKSGLPSDRFSAERTGGSVSTLTIQRTQQEDSAVYLCASFMDPGWNEQFFGPGTRLTVL.

The V call is TRBV5-1, the J call TRBJ2-1, with 13 positions matching TRBD2. The CDR3 is 17 residues long. CDR1 and CDR2 (germline): SGHRS, YFSETQ. V trimming: 4 bases; J trimming: 5 bases; junction bases outside the gene matches: 9. The DNA of the CDR3 is TGCGCCAGCAGCCCAGGACTAGCGGGAGTAAGGCACAATGAGCAGTTCTTC. It specifies CASSPGLAGVRHNEQFF. Filled out from reference TRBV5-1 and TRBJ2-1, the complete variable domain reads KAGVTQTPRYLIKTRGQQVTLSCSPISGHRSVSWYQQTPGQGLQFLFEYFSETQRNKGNFPGRFSGRQFSNSRSEMNVSTLELGDSALYLCASSPGLAGVRHNEQFFGPGTRLTVL.

CDR3 protein: CAIRETSGTRTDTQYF. As DNA, the CDR3 is TGTGCCATCAGGGAGACTAGCGGGACCCGCACAGATACGCAGTATTTT. The chain is built from TRBV10-3 and TRBJ2-3; 11 bases are a match to TRBD2. Germline V gene lookup returns CDR1 ENHRY and CDR2 SYGVKD. J gave up 1 base and V 6 bases, and 6 bases lay outside the gene matches. The CDR3 consists of 16 residues.

The J gene is TRBJ2-7, the V gene TRBV3-1, with 10 bases aligning to TRBD2. CDR3 size: 18 residues. The V and J ends lost 4 bases and 3 bases, in that order; junction bases with no gene match: 15. Looked up from germline, CDR1 is LGHDT and CDR2 is YNNKEL (reference sequence). The CDR3 coding sequence is TGTGCCAGCAGCCCAAGTGCGGATAGCGGGGGGTATAACTACGAGCAGTACTTC. Amino acid sequence: CASSPSADSGGYNYEQYF.

The rearrangement joins TRBV12-3 or TRBV12-4 to TRBJ1-5; D unresolved. CDR3 length: 15 residues. Trimming cost V 3 bases and J 0 bases, with 9 bases left between them. CDR3 nucleotide sequence: TGTGCCAGCAGTTTTACGGCCCCTAGCAATCAGCCCCAGCATTTT. This codes for CASSFTAPSNQPQHF.

This clonotype was detected a few times. The rearrangement links TRBV5-4 to TRBJ2-1, with D possibly being TRBD2 (7 bases). Germline loops: CDR1 SGHNT, CDR2 YYREEE (reference sequence). This CDR3 has 15 residues. V was trimmed by 4 bases and J by 7 bases, leaving 18 bases between them. The CDR3 protein is CASSEGGGPMNEQFF. CDR3 bases: TGTGCCAGCAGCGAAGGGGGGGGCCCGATGAATGAGCAGTTCTTC.

The chain carries TRBV20-1 and TRBJ2-7; TRBD2 agrees at 7 bases. Germline values: CDR1 DFQATT, CDR2 SNEGSKA (reference sequence). The CDR3 loop spans 12 amino acids. The V gene end was trimmed by 8 bases and the J gene end by 0 bases; junction bases not matched to a gene: 4. CDR3 loop: CSTTSLSYEQYF. CDR3 sequence (DNA): TGCAGTACGACTAGCCTCTCCTACGAGCAGTACTTC.

The table lists this clonotype with a few counts. J is TRBJ2-1 and V is TRBV20-1; D unresolved. CDR3 size: 12 residues. Germline V CDR1 and CDR2: DFQATT, SNEGSKA (reference sequence). Between the trimmed V and J ends, which lost 6 bases and 4 bases, there was a span of 10 bases. CDR3 DNA: TGCAGTGCATCCCCCGCGTACAATGAGCAGTTCTTC. It translates to CSASPAYNEQFF.

Only a few counts were recorded for this clonotype. This chain's CDR3 is CASSLRQHDQGQYF. CDR3 DNA: TGTGCCAGCTCCCTTCGACAGCACGACCAGGGGCAGTACTTC. The chain is built from TRBV6-1 and TRBJ2-7, with a possible D match to TRBD1 (5 bases). Trimming stripped 8 bases from V and 9 bases from J, with 23 bases between. Germline V gives CDR1 MNHNS, CDR2 SASEGT. The CDR3 has 14 residues.

This clonotype was detected many times. The V gene is TRBV7-9, the J gene TRBJ2-5; no definite D call. V lost 3 bases, J lost 5 bases, and 13 bases lay in between. This CDR3 is 14 amino acids long. CDR1 is SEHNR and CDR2 is FQNEAQ in the germline V gene (reference sequence). The CDR3 spells CASSFSPSAETQYF. Written as DNA, the CDR3 is TGTGCCAGCAGCTTTTCTCCGTCTGCTGAGACCCAGTACTTC.

The CDR3 loop is CASSPDPIPPDTQYF. The CDR3 DNA is TGTGCCAGCAGCCCCGACCCGATTCCCCCAGATACGCAGTATTTT. This chain connects TRBV11-2 to TRBJ2-3; D ambiguous. The germline V and J ends were trimmed by 5 bases and 4 bases, with 16 bases remaining between them. The germline gives CDR1 SGHAT, CDR2 FQNNGV. This CDR3 has 15 amino acids.

This clonotype was detected a few times. The J gene is TRBJ2-1, the V gene TRBV3-1; D is uncertain. V was pared by 1 base and J by 10 bases, with 5 bases between. CDR3 length: 11 amino acids. Germline values: CDR1 LGHDT, CDR2 YNNKEL (reference sequence). DNA for the CDR3: TGTGCCAGCAGCCAAGTGAAGGAGCAGTTCTTC. Protein product: CASSQVKEQFF.

The chain uses TRBV4-2 and TRBJ1-3; TRBD1 aligns across 12 bases. Germline CDR1 reads LGHNA; CDR2 reads YNFKEQ. This CDR3 has 16 amino acids. V shed 0 bases and J 5 bases; nucleotides not matched to a gene: 2. The CDR3 nucleotides are TGTGCCAGCAGCCAAGAGGGACAGGGGGCGCGAAACACCATATATTTT. Translating it yields CASSQEGQGARNTIYF.

This clonotype was recorded a few times. The chain uses TRBV6-1 and TRBJ2-2; no firm D call. Per germline, CDR1 MNHNS and CDR2 SASEGT. The CDR3 extends over 14 amino acids. Trimming removed 6 bases at V and 9 bases at J, with 17 bases between. The CDR3 region has the DNA TGTGCCAGCAGCACCCTCGAGATAAAGAGGGAGCTGTTTTTT. Protein sequence: CASSTLEIKRELFF.

This clonotype appeared a single time. The rearrangement links TRBV5-1 to TRBJ2-3, with D perhaps given as TRBD1 or TRBD2 (5 bases each). Germline CDR1 SGHRS, CDR2 YFSETQ. The CDR3 sequence is 13 residues long. The V end lost 7 bases, the J end lost 2 bases, and 11 bases lay between the germline ends. CDR3 region: CASAAGATDTQYF. The CDR3 nucleotides are TGCGCCAGCGCCGCCGGGGCCACAGATACGCAGTATTTT.

V and J are TRBV12-3 or TRBV12-4 and TRBJ1-5; D remains ambiguous. This CDR3 region has 13 residues. Trimming cost V 8 bases and J 1 base, with 9 bases left between them. CDR3: CASPISSNQPQHF. The CDR3 coding sequence is TGTGCCAGCCCGATTAGCAGCAATCAGCCCCAGCATTTT.

The gene calls are TRBV11-2 and TRBJ2-7, with D perhaps TRBD1 (5 bases). Trimming took off 6 bases at V and 3 bases at J, with 18 bases between the two ends. Germline CDR1 reads SGHAT; CDR2 reads FQNNGV. This CDR3 has 15 amino acids. Here the CDR3 DNA reads TGTGCCAGCAGGACGGTCAGGGCGGCTAGCTACGAGCAGTACTTC. Translating it yields CASRTVRAASYEQYF.

This clonotype showed up just a few times. The chain is built from TRBV20-1 and TRBJ2-4; unclear D gene. Germline CDR1 reads DFQATT; CDR2 reads SNEGSKA (reference sequence). CDR3 length: 13 residues. Trimming left V 2 bases short and J 1 base short, with 6 bases between. CDR3 DNA sequence: TGCAGTGCTAGACGCAGGGCCAAAAACATTCAGTACTTC. It translates to CSARRRAKNIQYF.

The chain links TRBV29-1 to TRBJ2-1; D perhaps matches TRBD2 (5 bases). Germline V CDR1 and CDR2: SQVTM, ANQGSEA. The CDR3 consists of 16 residues. Trimming pared 0 bases from V and 4 bases from J, leaving 16 bases between. The CDR3 DNA follows: TGCAGCGTTGAAGATCAGTACGGGTGGGAGTACAATGAGCAGTTCTTC. It codes for CSVEDQYGWEYNEQFF.

This chain uses TRBV27 with TRBJ2-7; a weak D match, TRBD2 (6 bases). Germline V gives CDR1 MNHEY, CDR2 SMNVEV (reference sequence). The V end lost 2 bases, the J end lost 2 bases, and 10 bases lay between the germline ends. The length of the CDR3 is 14 residues. CDR3 bases: TGTGCCAGCAGTTTAATCGCGGGGCCCTACGAGCAGTACTTC. Its translation: CASSLIAGPYEQYF.

This clonotype appeared a few times. The chain uses TRBV6-2 or TRBV6-3 and TRBJ2-1; TRBD1 matches 11 bases. J lost 15 bases, V lost 0 bases, and 1 base had no gene match. Germline values: CDR1 MNHEY, CDR2 SVGEGT. The CDR3 runs 12 residues. This chain's CDR3 is CASSYSGTGGFF. The CDR3 bases are TGTGCCAGCAGTTACTCCGGGACAGGGGGGTTCTTC.

This clonotype was seen ten or more times. Sequence at one end of the junction differs from germline and may be a read error. The chain uses TRBV12-3 or TRBV12-4 and TRBJ2-5, with a weak D call TRBD1 (5 bases). There are 14 residues in the CDR3. In DNA form, the CDR3 reads TGTGCCAGCAGGTTAGGGGCCGGGCAAGAGACCCAGTACTTC. Protein: CASRLGAGQETQYF.

This clonotype was observed a handful of times. The CDR3 coding sequence is TGTGCCAGCAGCCGTACCCAGGGGGGTTTGTCCTACGAGCAGTACTTC. This sequence encodes CASSRTQGGLSYEQYF. This rearrangement joins TRBV4-2 to TRBJ2-7; D is possibly TRBD1 (7 bases). Trimming pared 4 bases from V and 1 base from J, leaving 17 bases between. Germline V lookup: CDR1 LGHNA, CDR2 YNFKEQ. There are 16 residues in the CDR3.

Notes on this clonotype: One end of the junction varies from germline; a read error may be responsible. The CDR3 spells CATSPLTRINSYNEQFF. In DNA form, the CDR3 reads TGTGCCACCAGCCCCCTAACTAGAATCAACTCCTACAATGAGCAGTTCTTC. V usage is TRBV3-1 and J usage is TRBJ2-1; tentatively, D is TRBD2 (5 bases). CDR3 size: 17 residues. The germline V gene encodes CDR1 LGHDT and CDR2 YNNKEL (reference sequence).

In its sample, this clonotype was seen a few times. The V call is TRBV6-5, the J call TRBJ1-2, with TRBD1 matching over 7 bases. The CDR3 totals 14 residues. J lost 2 bases, V lost 4 bases, and 4 bases had no gene match. CDR1 is MNHEY, CDR2 SVGAGI, per germline. The DNA of the CDR3 is TGTGCCAGCAGTTTAAAACAGGGGAACTATGGCTACACCTTC. This sequence encodes CASSLKQGNYGYTF.

This clonotype was seen a handful of times. The chain has TRBV6-1 and TRBJ2-7; perhaps TRBD2 as D (6 bases). CDR3 length: 14 amino acids. The germline gives CDR1 MNHNS, CDR2 SASEGT. Trimming left V 7 bases short and J 5 bases short, with 18 bases between. CDR3 DNA sequence: TGTGCCAGCACCCTGTTGGCGGGGTTCCACGAGCAGTACTTC. Translating gives CASTLLAGFHEQYF.

This clonotype showed up just a few times. The J gene is TRBJ2-3, the V gene TRBV20-1; TRBD2 is a possible D gene (6 bases). V was trimmed by 5 bases and J by 3 bases, leaving 18 bases between them. This CDR3 is built from 15 residues. Germline V CDR1 and CDR2: DFQATT, SNEGSKA (reference sequence). CDR3 bases: TGCAGTGCTGGCGGAGGGACTCCCCAAACAGATACGCAGTATTTT. It yields the protein CSAGGGTPQTDTQYF.